The clone carrying this T cell receptor (beta chain) has at least ten counts. Its specificity is unknown. The germline V gene has CDR1 LGHDT and CDR2 YNNKEL (reference sequence). The CDR3 covers 17 residues. Losses at the gene ends were 4 bases for V and 5 bases for J; bases not matched to a gene: 15. TCRdb ran MiXCR on the 5' RACE reads and lists one entry per CDR3 protein. Here the sample spans 200,000 to 300,000 distinct CDR3 sequences, roughly a quarter being singletons. This specimen belongs to a study of CD8 T cells in ankylosing spondylitis. The study, taken as a whole, reports: Clones tied to disease were said to be significantly enriched in matched ankylosing spondylitis synovial fluid.

The origin of this receptor is a male donor with ankylosing spondylitis or in good health (not recorded which). The chain couples TRBV3-1 to TRBJ2-5; 8 bases match TRBD2. Sequenced material: blood, either unsorted or a sorted T cell fraction (not recorded which). This CDR3 reads CASSPAFGTGGQETQYF. The CDR3 DNA reads TGTGCCAGCAGCCCAGCCTTTGGAACGGGGGGGCAGGAGACCCAGTACTTC.